This is a list of T cell receptor beta chains from one sample in a study of OX40 agonist ivuxolimab in advanced cancers. Clones were sequenced by immunoSEQ multiplex PCR, and TCRdb holds only the in-frame ones, with some missing. The repertoire holds some 31,000 clones, with approximately 90% as singletons. The source was CD4+ or CD8+ T cells sorted from blood, collected in a trial of the OX40 agonist ivuxolimab. The receptor set was obtained from an adult with an advanced solid tumor such as melanoma, head and neck, liver or kidney cancer. Both conserved end residues are part of each CDR3. The D gene is left open where the match is weak. Part of the rows lack a size; the others show once, few, many or a class for expanded clones.

-	TRBV27	TRBD2	TRBJ2-7	TGTGCCAGCAGCCCGGGACTAGCGCATTACGAGCAGTACTTC	CASSPGLAHYEQYF
-	TRBV7-8	-	TRBJ1-1	TGTGCCAGCAGCTTAGTAGGTCAGGGCTATGTTTTT	CASSLVGQGYVF
-	TRBV5-4	-	TRBJ2-7	TGTGCCAGCATAGGGGAACTTGAGCAGTACTTC	CASIGELEQYF
few	TRBV7-9	-	TRBJ1-1	TGTGCCAGCAGACCTATACAGGGAGGAACTGAAGCTTTCTTT	CASRPIQGGTEAFF
-	TRBV12-5	-	TRBJ1-6	TGTGCTAGTGGTTTTCCAGGGCATTCACCCCTCCACTTT	CASGFPGHSPLHF
-	TRBV10-1	TRBD2	TRBJ2-3	TGCGCCAGCAGTGAGACTAGCGGGGGGCCGGTAGATACGCAGTATTTT	CASSETSGGPVDTQYF
-	TRBV27	TRBD1	TRBJ1-5	TGTGCCAGCAGTTCCGGGACAGGTTGGAGTCAGCCCCAGCATTTT	CASSSGTGWSQPQHF
-	TRBV4-3	-	TRBJ2-1	TGCGCCAGCAGCCACCCCCTAGGGCATGAGCAGTTCTTC	CASSHPLGHEQFF
-	TRBV28	-	TRBJ1-5	TGTGCCAACGGACCCCGACGTGGATTTTGGCCCCAGCATTTT	CANGPRRGFWPQHF
-	TRBV7-9	TRBD1	TRBJ1-1	TGTGCCAGCAGCTCACTGGGACAGGGGAACACTGAAGCTTTCTTT	CASSSLGQGNTEAFF
once	TRBV27	TRBD1	TRBJ2-1	TGTGCCAGCAGTCTCAGGGGGCGGAATGAGCAGTTCTTC	CASSLRGRNEQFF
-	TRBV11-2	-	TRBJ2-4	TGTGCCAGCAGCCCCCATCTTTACGCGGCCAAAAACATTCAGTACTTC	CASSPHLYAAKNIQYF
-	TRBV10-2	-	TRBJ2-7	TGCGCCAGCGGCACCTACGAGCAGTACTTC	CASGTYEQYF
-	TRBV6-1	-	TRBJ2-7	TGTGCCAGCAGGGCACCTTTAGAGCAGTACTTC	CASRAPLEQYF
-	TRBV7-9	-	TRBJ1-2	TGTGCCAGCAGCGCCGGGACACTGTATGGCTACACCTTC	CASSAGTLYGYTF
once	TRBV9	-	TRBJ1-6	TGTGCCAGCAGCGATGTCGGGTTGAATTCACCCCTCCACTTT	CASSDVGLNSPLHF
few	TRBV27	TRBD2	TRBJ2-1	TGTGCCAGCAGGGGACTAGCGGGGGGAGGGGGCAATGAGCAGTTCTTC	CASRGLAGGGGNEQFF
-	TRBV27	-	TRBJ1-5	TGTGCCAGCAGTTTGGGAAGCAATCAGCCCCAGCATTTT	CASSLGSNQPQHF
once	TRBV27	TRBD2	TRBJ2-5	TGTGCCAGCAGTTTATCGGTGGGGGAGGGCTACGAGACCCAGTACTTC	CASSLSVGEGYETQYF
-	TRBV11-2	TRBD2	TRBJ2-7	TGTGCCAGCAGCCGGGGGGCCGGGACTAGCGGCTACGAGCAGTACTTC	CASSRGAGTSGYEQYF
once	TRBV27	TRBD1	TRBJ2-4	TGTGCCAGCAGCCAGGGGGTAGCCAAAAACATTCAGTACTTC	CASSQGVAKNIQYF
once	TRBV2	TRBD2	TRBJ2-3	TGTGCCAGCAAAGAGGGACTAGCGGGGGGCTCCACAGATACGCAGTATTTT	CASKEGLAGGSTDTQYF
-	TRBV6-6	-	TRBJ1-1	TGTGCCAGCAGTTACGTTCAATCGAACACTGAAGCTTTCTTT	CASSYVQSNTEAFF
once	TRBV19	-	TRBJ2-1	TGTGCCAGTAGTATAGCGGGGACCCCCTACAATGAGCAGTTCTTC	CASSIAGTPYNEQFF
-	TRBV10-3	-	TRBJ2-3	TGTGCCATCAGGGTCTTCCGGGGGACTAGCACAGATACGCAGTATTTT	CAIRVFRGTSTDTQYF
-	TRBV7-9	TRBD2	TRBJ2-7	TGTGCCAGCAGCTTTGGTACTAGCGGGGGAGAGCAGTACTTC	CASSFGTSGGEQYF
-	TRBV7-9	-	TRBJ2-7	TGTGCCAGCAGCTTAGAGGTGACAGATCGGGACTACGAGCAGTACTTC	CASSLEVTDRDYEQYF
-	TRBV7-9	TRBD2	TRBJ2-3	TGTGCCATCCTTAGGCAGGGACTAACAGATACGCAGTATTTT	CAILRQGLTDTQYF
-	TRBV27	-	TRBJ1-3	TGTGCCAGCAGTTTTCGGACCCCAGGGACCGGAAACACCATATATTTT	CASSFRTPGTGNTIYF
-	TRBV19	-	TRBJ2-2	TGTGCCAGTAGTATTAAAGCGGTAGCGTTGAACACCGGGGAGCTGTTTTTT	CASSIKAVALNTGELFF
-	TRBV6-6	-	TRBJ2-3	TGTGCCAGCAGTTACCGAGTGAGGGGGTTACAAGATACGCAGTATTTT	CASSYRVRGLQDTQYF
-	TRBV6-5	TRBD1	TRBJ2-7	TGTGCCAGCAGTTACTCATTCGGGACAGGGGCAAACGAGCAGTACTTC	CASSYSFGTGANEQYF
-	TRBV5-8	-	TRBJ2-7	TGTGCCAGCAGGTATGGCGGGTGGCAGTACTTC	CASRYGGWQYF
few	TRBV4-2	-	TRBJ1-1	TGTGCCAGCAGCCACTTCAGACAGAACACTGAAGCTTTCTTT	CASSHFRQNTEAFF
-	TRBV4-3	-	TRBJ2-3	TGCGCCAGCAGCCAAGGGGCGAGTACTAGCACAGATACGCAGTATTTT	CASSQGASTSTDTQYF
-	TRBV6-5	-	TRBJ2-3	TGTGCCAGCAGTTTCAGGGAGTCCGGCACAGATACGCAGTATTTT	CASSFRESGTDTQYF
few	TRBV5-6	-	TRBJ1-1	TGTGCCAGCAGCTTCCCACTCCTGAACACTGAAGCTTTCTTT	CASSFPLLNTEAFF
-	TRBV6-5	-	TRBJ2-7	TGTGCGGCGGGGCCTACATTAGACTACGAGCAGTACTTC	CAAGPTLDYEQYF
-	TRBV13	-	TRBJ2-7	TGTGCCAGCAGCTTAGGACCAGAGCAGTACTTC	CASSLGPEQYF
-	TRBV4-3	TRBD2	TRBJ2-5	TGCGCCAGCAGCCAAGGACTAGCTGAGACCCAGTACTTC	CASSQGLAETQYF
-	TRBV19	-	TRBJ2-7	TGTGCCAGTAGTGAGGGTAGGGACACCTACGAGCAGTACTTC	CASSEGRDTYEQYF
-	TRBV29-1	TRBD1	TRBJ1-3	TGCAGCGTTGTGATACGGGGGACAGCCTCTGGAAACACCATATATTTT	CSVVIRGTASGNTIYF
-	TRBV4-1	-	TRBJ2-7	TGCGCCAGCAGCCAAGAAGGGCAGGGATTGAAGCAGTACTTC	CASSQEGQGLKQYF